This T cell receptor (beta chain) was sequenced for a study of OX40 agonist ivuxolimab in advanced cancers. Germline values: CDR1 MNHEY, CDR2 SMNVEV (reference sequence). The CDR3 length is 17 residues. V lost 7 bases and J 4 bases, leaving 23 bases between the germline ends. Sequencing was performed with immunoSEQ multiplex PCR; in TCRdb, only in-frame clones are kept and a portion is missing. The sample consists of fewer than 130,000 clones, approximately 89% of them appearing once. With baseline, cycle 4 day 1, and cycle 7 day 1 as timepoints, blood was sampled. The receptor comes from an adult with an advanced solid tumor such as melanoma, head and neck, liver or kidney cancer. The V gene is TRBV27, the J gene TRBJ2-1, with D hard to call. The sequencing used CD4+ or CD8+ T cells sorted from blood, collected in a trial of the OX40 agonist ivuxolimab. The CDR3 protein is CASKKTAQKTSYNEQFF. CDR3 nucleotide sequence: TGTGCCAGCAAGAAGACTGCACAAAAAACCTCTTACAATGAGCAGTTCTTC.